This passage covers 3 T cell receptor beta chains from one sample sequenced in a study of blood T cell repertoires in COVID-19. Measured with immunoSEQ multiplex PCR; TCRdb has only the in-frame clones, and not every one. The data contain some 150,000 clones, 70% to 85% of them singletons. Sequencing input: peripheral blood. The origin of the receptors is a woman aged 45-60 years with acute or convalescent COVID-19.

This chain joins TRBV7-9 and TRBJ1-4, with 9 bases identical to TRBD1. This CDR3 comprises 17 residues. CDR1 is SEHNR, CDR2 FQNEAQ, per germline (reference sequence). Trimming cost V 3 bases and J 0 bases; bases outside gene matches: 5. In DNA, the CDR3 is TGTGCCAGCAGCTTGGGACAGGGTCGTACAACTAATGAAAAACTGTTTTTT. Protein sequence: CASSLGQGRTTNEKLFF.

The gene calls are TRBV6-7 and TRBJ2-2, with TRBD2 matching 9 bases. TRBV6-7 is filed as an ORF, its function uncertain. CDR3 length: 20 residues. V lost 6 bases, J lost 4 bases, and 21 bases stayed unmatched. The CDR3 DNA is TGTGCCAGCAGCCAAACCCCCGGGACTAGCAACCGATCAAGCACCGGGGAGCTGTTTTTT. Residues: CASSQTPGTSNRSSTGELFF.

CDR3 loop: CASSSSGRVVDTQYF. CDR3 bases: TGTGCCAGCAGCTCCAGCGGGAGGGTAGTAGATACGCAGTATTTT. This chain connects TRBV7-9 to TRBJ2-3, with TRBD2 identical over 10 bases. Germline CDR1 SEHNR, CDR2 FQNEAQ (reference sequence). J lost 5 bases, V lost 4 bases, and 6 bases had no gene match. CDR3 length equals 15 residues.